A single sample gave rise to the 19 T cell receptor beta chains below, sequenced in a study of graft-versus-host responses after intestinal transplantation. The antigens for these receptors are not known. Using immunoSEQ multiplex PCR, the repertoire was profiled, and TCRdb retains in-frame clones only, with some absent. The table has 100,000 or so clones, 75% to 95% seen once. Sample: unstimulated CD4+ T cells sorted from spleen or lymph node cells, taken before transplant. These receptors were obtained from a human donor who was the organ donor for an intestinal transplant.

V gene TRBV9 combines with J gene TRBJ2-1, with a possible D match to TRBD1 (5 bases). Trimming took off 2 bases at V and 4 bases at J, with 13 bases between the two ends. There are 15 residues in the CDR3. The V gene's germline CDR1 is SGDLS and CDR2 YYNGEE. The CDR3 spells CASSVKGAEYNEQFF. CDR3 DNA sequence: TGTGCCAGCAGCGTCAAAGGGGCCGAATACAATGAGCAGTTCTTC.

The V and J genes are TRBV5-6 and TRBJ1-1; no clear D. This CDR3 spans 15 amino acids. Between the trimmed V and J ends, which lost 2 bases and 2 bases, there was a span of 13 bases. Germline CDR1 reads SGHDT; CDR2 reads YYEEEE. CDR3: CASSFSSAPNTEAFF. The CDR3, as DNA: TGTGCCAGCAGCTTTTCTAGCGCTCCAAACACTGAAGCTTTCTTT.

In this sample, this clone turned up once. This chain connects TRBV6-1 to TRBJ2-5; 8 bases fit TRBD1. This CDR3 region has 13 residues. Looked up from germline, CDR1 is MNHNS and CDR2 is SASEGT. V shed 8 bases and J 7 bases; nucleotides not matched to a gene: 9. CDR3 nucleotides: TGTGCCAGCCGGGGGACAGGTTGGGGGACCCAGTACTTC. Protein product: CASRGTGWGTQYF.

As concerns this clone: Germline is not matched at one junction end, which may reflect a read error. The genes are TRBV7-7 and TRBJ1-1; TRBD1 aligns across 7 bases. This CDR3 region has 15 residues. CDR1 SSHAT and CDR2 FNYEAQ come from the germline V gene (reference sequence). The DNA for the CDR3 is TGTGCTAGCAGCATTATAGGGACAGTGAACACTGAAGCTTTCTTT. Amino acid sequence: CASSIIGTVNTEAFF.

The V call is TRBV25-1, the J call TRBJ2-1; TRBD2 agrees at 10 bases. The trim removed 5 bases at V and 3 bases at J, leaving 7 bases unmatched. The CDR3 runs to 16 residues. Germline CDR1 and CDR2: MGHDK and SYGVNS. In DNA form, the CDR3 reads TGTGCCAGCAGTACGCTAGCGGGGGTAAACTACAATGAGCAGTTCTTC. It yields the protein CASSTLAGVNYNEQFF.

The count of this clone is one. The V call is TRBV11-2, the J call TRBJ1-3, with 9 bases lining up with TRBD1. The CDR3 loop spans 19 amino acids. The germline CDR1 and CDR2 sequences are SGHAT and FQNNGV. The V and J ends lost 5 bases and 2 bases, in that order; junction bases with no gene match: 16. Written as DNA, the CDR3 is TGTGCCAGCAGCCGGACCGGGACAGGGACGCAACGTCCTGGAAACACCATATATTTT. Amino acid sequence: CASSRTGTGTQRPGNTIYF.

The gene calls are TRBV7-2 and TRBJ1-2, with D tentatively TRBD1 (6 bases). Looked up from germline, CDR1 is SGHTA and CDR2 is FQGNSA. This CDR3 region has 17 residues. The ends were cut back, 5 bases at V and 0 bases at J, with 19 bases in the middle. This CDR3 reads CASSARTGTPSNYGYTF. In DNA, the CDR3 is TGTGCCAGCAGCGCTCGAACTGGGACACCCTCTAACTATGGCTACACCTTC.

The V gene is TRBV5-1, the J gene TRBJ2-3; 13 bases are shared with TRBD2. CDR1 is SGHRS, CDR2 YFSETQ, per germline. This CDR3 is 18 amino acids long. The ends lost 0 bases at V and 8 bases at J; junction bases unmatched: 12. CDR3 bases: TGCGCCAGCAGCTTGGGTACTTTAAGACTAGCGGGGGGTGGTACGCAGTATTTT. Protein: CASSLGTLRLAGGGTQYF.

This chain joins TRBV11-2 and TRBJ1-1; 9 bases align to TRBD1. The CDR3 covers 15 residues. The ends lost 2 bases at V and 6 bases at J; junction bases unmatched: 7. From germline, CDR1 is SGHAT and CDR2 FQNNGV. The CDR3 DNA reads as TGTGCCAGCAGCTTAACTTGGACAGGGGTATCTGAAGCTTTCTTT. Translated, it gives CASSLTWTGVSEAFF. The full variable domain, completed using reference TRBV11-2 and TRBJ1-1, is EAGVAQSPRYKIIEKRQSVAFWCNPISGHATLYWYQQILGQGPKLLIQFQNNGVVDDSQLPKDRFSAERLKGVDSTLKIQPAKLEDSAVYLCASSLTWTGVSEAFFGQGTRLTVV.

The rearrangement uses TRBV18 and TRBJ2-7; D is possibly TRBD1 (5 bases). Looked up from germline, CDR1 is KGHSH and CDR2 is LQKENI. The CDR3 has 15 amino acids. Trimming took off 2 bases at V and 0 bases at J, with 11 bases between the two ends. The chain's CDR3 is CASSPLDTSSYEQYF. The CDR3 bases are TGTGCCAGCTCACCATTGGACACCAGCTCCTACGAGCAGTACTTC.

The chain recombines TRBV9 with TRBJ1-4, with TRBD1 matching 8 bases. The CDR3 covers 16 residues. Germline values: CDR1 SGDLS, CDR2 YYNGEE. Trimming took 0 bases from V and 4 from J; bases not matched to a gene: 5. For the CDR3, the DNA is TGTGCCAGCAGCGTAGGACCGACAGGGGTTAATGAAAAACTGTTTTTT. Translated, it gives CASSVGPTGVNEKLFF.

CDR3 coding DNA: TGCGCCAGCAGCCACCAACTATCTAGCGGGGGACACACCGGGGAGCTGTTTTTT. Translating gives CASSHQLSSGGHTGELFF. The chain joins TRBV4-3 to TRBJ2-2, with TRBD2 identical over 10 bases. Trimming removed 3 bases from V and 3 bases from J; junction bases left unmatched: 10. The CDR3 runs 18 residues. Germline V CDR1 and CDR2: LGHNA, YSLEER.

The rearrangement joins TRBV4-1 to TRBJ1-4; no definite D call. Between the trimmed V and J ends, which lost 6 bases and 0 bases, there was a span of 11 bases. The CDR3 spans 15 residues. Germline CDR1 reads MGHRA; CDR2 reads YSYEKL. In DNA form, the CDR3 reads TGCGCCAGCAGACGGGAGGGTGCAACTAATGAAAAACTGTTTTTT. This codes for CASRREGATNEKLFF.

The chain couples TRBV19 to TRBJ1-1, with D tentatively TRBD1 (5 bases). CDR3 size: 12 residues. Deletions cut 11 bases from V and 1 base from J, with 11 bases between. The V gene's germline CDR1 is LNHDA and CDR2 SQIVND (reference sequence). CDR3 in DNA: TGTGCCGCGTATAGGGGGAACACTGAAGCTTTCTTT. Protein product: CAAYRGNTEAFF.

The V call is TRBV20-1, the J call TRBJ1-2; no clear D gene. V was clipped by 7 bases and J by 8 bases, with 14 bases between them. The CDR3 has 11 amino acids. CDR1 and CDR2 from the germline V gene are DFQATT and SNEGSKA (reference sequence). In nucleotides, the CDR3 is TGCAGTGTAATGAGGGATCGCGGCTACACCTTC. Encoded protein: CSVMRDRGYTF.

The rearrangement uses TRBV28 and TRBJ2-6, with 10 bases matching TRBD1. This CDR3 is built from 17 residues. J was trimmed by 1 base and V by 4 bases; bases with no gene match: 4. Germline-derived CDR1 and CDR2 are MDHEN and SYDVKM. CDR3 in amino acids: CASSSPGQGSGANVLTF. The CDR3 DNA follows: TGTGCCAGCAGTTCGCCGGGACAGGGGTCTGGGGCCAACGTCCTGACTTTC.

V gene TRBV4-2 combines with J gene TRBJ2-4, with 9 positions matching TRBD2. J lost 5 bases, V lost 0 bases, and 14 bases had no gene match. The length of the CDR3 is 19 residues. The germline V gene encodes CDR1 LGHNA and CDR2 YNFKEQ. This CDR3 is CASSQEGTLGGGAQNIQYF. The CDR3, as DNA: TGTGCCAGCAGCCAAGAGGGGACACTAGGCGGGGGGGCTCAAAACATTCAGTACTTC.

The rearrangement joins TRBV4-2 to TRBJ2-1; TRBD1 matches 7 bases. This CDR3 has 16 amino acids. Germline CDR1 and CDR2: LGHNA and YNFKEQ. V shed 4 bases and J 4 bases; nucleotides not matched to a gene: 10. The DNA of the CDR3 is TGTGCCAGCAGCCTGGCCGCACAGGGACAGTACAATGAGCAGTTCTTC. Protein: CASSLAAQGQYNEQFF.

The chain has TRBV2 and TRBJ1-5, with a possible D match to TRBD1 (6 bases). Trimming stripped 6 bases from V and 5 bases from J, with 17 bases between. This CDR3 has 15 amino acids. Germline CDR1 is SNHLY and CDR2 is FYNNEI. The CDR3 region has the DNA TGTGCCAGCAGACCCACACAGGGTTCCCATCAGCCCCAGCATTTT. Protein: CASRPTQGSHQPQHF.